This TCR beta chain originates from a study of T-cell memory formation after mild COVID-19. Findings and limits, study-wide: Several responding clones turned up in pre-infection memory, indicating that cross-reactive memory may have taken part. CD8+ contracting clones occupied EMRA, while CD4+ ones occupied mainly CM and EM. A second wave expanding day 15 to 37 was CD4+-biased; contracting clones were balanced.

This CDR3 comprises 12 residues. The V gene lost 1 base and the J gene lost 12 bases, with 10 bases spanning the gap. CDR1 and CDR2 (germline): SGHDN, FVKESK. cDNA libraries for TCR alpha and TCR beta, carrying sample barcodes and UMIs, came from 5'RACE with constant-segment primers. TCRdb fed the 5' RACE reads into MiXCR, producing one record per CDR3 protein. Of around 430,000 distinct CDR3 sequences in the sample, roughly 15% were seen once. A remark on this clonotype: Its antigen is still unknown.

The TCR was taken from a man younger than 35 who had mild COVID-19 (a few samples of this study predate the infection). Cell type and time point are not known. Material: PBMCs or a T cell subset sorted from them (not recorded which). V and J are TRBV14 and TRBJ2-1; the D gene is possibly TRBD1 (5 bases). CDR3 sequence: CASSQGRGRQFF. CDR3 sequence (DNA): TGTGCCAGCAGCCAAGGAAGGGGCAGGCAGTTCTTC.